The 20 T cell receptor beta chains below come from one sample, sequenced in a study of T cells in women clearing cervical HPV infection. Profiling relied on immunoSEQ multiplex PCR, and the TCRdb table lists in-frame clones only, not all of them. The sample shows about 26,000 clones, and around 10% sits with its ten largest clones. The sample comprised blood buffy coat. Receptors were obtained from a woman aged 18 to 75 with a cervical HPV16 infection that either progressed to CIN3+ or cleared (not recorded which).

About this clone itself: The observed sequence ends 3 residues before the CDR3 terminus, with the missing tail filled in from the germline J gene. The chain has TRBV7-6 and TRBJ2-3, with D maybe TRBD2 (6 bases). Germline V gene sequence: CDR1 SGHVS, CDR2 FNYEAQ. CDR3 length: 17 amino acids. CDR3 sequence: CASSLAQDPARDQPQYF. The DNA read from the CDR3 is TGTGCCAGCAGCTTAGCCCAGGACCCAGCGCGGGATCAGCCG. Variable domain in full (rest from reference TRBV7-6 and TRBJ2-3): GAGVSQSPRYKVTKRGQDVALRCDPISGHVSLYWYRQALGQGPEFLTYFNYEAQQDKSGLPNDRFSAERPEGSISTLTIQRTEQRDSAMYRCASSLAQDPARDQPQYFGPGTRLTVL.

Comments on this clone: Sequencing ends 3 residues short of the CDR3 end; the germline J gene provides the rest. The V and J genes are TRBV19 and TRBJ2-6; 7 positions match TRBD1. After removal of 8 bases from V and 1 base from J, the junction contained 5 bases not matched to a gene. Germline CDR1 LNHDA, CDR2 SQIVND (reference sequence). The CDR3 contains 15 residues. CDR3 region: CASGQGESGANVLTF. The sequenced part of the CDR3 DNA is TGTGCCAGTGGTCAGGGGGAGTCTGGGGCCAACGTC.

As to this clone: The read ends 3 residues early relative to the CDR3; the germline J gene fills the gap. V gene TRBV18 combines with J gene TRBJ2-7, with 8 bases that match TRBD1. V was clipped by 3 bases and J by 2 bases; unmatched bases: 3. This CDR3 comprises 14 residues. The germline V gene encodes CDR1 KGHSH and CDR2 LQKENI. Here the CDR3 reads CASSPTGVAYEQYF. The CDR3 DNA, read in part, is TGTGCCAGCTCACCGACAGGGGTGGCCTACGAG.

A word on this clone: The read ends 3 residues shy of where the CDR3 ends; the end is completed using the germline J gene. The chain joins TRBV19 to TRBJ1-4, with 8 bases fitting TRBD1. The CDR3 contains 14 residues. V trimming: 2 bases; J trimming: 7 bases; junction bases outside the gene matches: 3. Germline assignment: CDR1 LNHDA and CDR2 SQIVND (reference sequence). CDR3 DNA (partial): TGTGCCAGTAGTATAAGGACAGGGCGTGAAAAA. Its protein product is CASSIRTGREK. The full CDR3 protein is CASSIRTGREKLFF.

With respect to this clone: The read is 3 residues too short to cover the CDR3 end, so that end is filled in from the germline J gene. The same CDR3 can be traced to other DNA sequences in this sample. The rearrangement joins TRBV28 to TRBJ2-7; no definite D call. CDR1 and CDR2 (germline): MDHEN, SYDVKM. The CDR3 is made up of 13 amino acids. The V gene lost 7 bases and the J gene lost 3 bases, with 13 bases spanning the gap. The CDR3 DNA, read in part, is TGTGCCAGCACCCATCCGACTGTCTACGAG. It is translated as CASTHPTVYE. The whole CDR3 is CASTHPTVYEQYF.

Regarding this clone: With the read ending 3 residues before the CDR3 end, the germline J gene is used to fill in that end. The chain joins TRBV5-1 to TRBJ2-3; the D gene is possibly TRBD1 (6 bases). Germline V lookup: CDR1 SGHRS, CDR2 YFSETQ. This CDR3 has 13 amino acids. The CDR3 bases that were read are TGCGCCAGCAGCTCCGACCAGGGGAAGGCG. Translating gives CASSSDQGKA. From start to end, the CDR3 is CASSSDQGKAQYF.

Points on this clone: The CDR3 goes on 3 residues after the read ends, and that part is filled in from the germline J gene. This chain uses TRBV5-1 with TRBJ1-4, with D possibly matching TRBD1 (6 bases). Germline assignment: CDR1 SGHRS and CDR2 YFSETQ. V shed 0 bases and J shed 7 bases, with 13 bases lying between them. This CDR3 contains 15 residues. The CDR3 bases that were read are TGCGCCAGCAGCTTGGCGGGGGGGGCAGCTGAAAAA. Protein: CASSLAGGAAEK. The whole CDR3 reads CASSLAGGAAEKLFF.

Points on this clone: With the read ending 3 residues before the CDR3 end, the germline J gene is used to fill in that end. The chain has TRBV20-1 and TRBJ2-7, with a weak D call TRBD2 (6 bases). The V gene lost 5 bases and the J gene lost 0 bases, with 14 bases spanning the gap. The CDR3 consists of 14 residues. Germline V gene data show CDR1 as DFQATT and CDR2 as SNEGSKA (reference sequence). The CDR3 is CSAEDYKSSYEQYF. The CDR3 DNA, read in part, is TGCAGTGCTGAGGACTACAAGAGCTCCTACGAG.

Of note for this clone: The read ends 3 residues early relative to the CDR3; the germline J gene fills the gap. The chain combines TRBV20-1 with TRBJ2-5; D remains unclear. V was cut by 3 bases and J by 4 bases, with 12 bases left in between. Looked up from germline, CDR1 is DFQATT and CDR2 is SNEGSKA (reference sequence). The CDR3 totals 13 residues. The sequenced CDR3 bases are TGCAGTGCTAGTAACCCTCCTATAGAGACC. This gives the protein CSASNPPIET. The full CDR3 is CSASNPPIETQYF.

The DNA read from the CDR3 is TGTGCCAGCCGACCCGGGGAAGAGACC. This codes for CASRPGEET. The CDR3 as a whole reads CASRPGEETQYF. This chain links TRBV12-3 or TRBV12-4 with TRBJ2-5; maybe TRBD2 (5 bases). The read falls 3 residues short of the CDR3 end, and the missing part is taken from the germline J gene. V lost 8 bases and J 3 bases, leaving 10 bases between the germline ends. The CDR3 is made up of 12 amino acids.

As regards this clone: The CDR3 end falls 3 residues outside the read, so it is completed with the germline J gene. The V and J genes are TRBV5-4 and TRBJ2-5, with D possibly being TRBD2 (7 bases). CDR3 length: 16 amino acids. V lost 0 bases to trimming and J lost 2 bases, with 14 bases between them. CDR1 is SGHNT and CDR2 is YYREEE in the germline V gene (reference sequence). CDR3 sequence reads: CASSLGPRGGQETQYF. CDR3 DNA, as far as it was read: TGTGCCAGCAGCTTGGGCCCCAGGGGAGGGCAAGAGACC.

Regarding this clone: The read finishes 3 residues shy of the CDR3 end, and the germline J gene is used to complete it. The chain joins TRBV12-3 or TRBV12-4 to TRBJ2-2; D unresolved. The CDR3 spans 11 residues. V lost 7 bases, J lost 6 bases, and 6 bases lay in between. CDR3 bases read: TGTGCCAGCACTAGAGCCGGGGAG. Translated, it gives CASTRAGE. The complete CDR3 protein is CASTRAGELFF.

A note on this clone: Sequencing ends 3 residues short of the CDR3 end; the germline J gene provides the rest. The chain joins TRBV7-2 to TRBJ2-7, with 9 bases lining up with TRBD1. The germline V gene has CDR1 SGHTA and CDR2 FQGNSA. The J segment lost 1 base and the V segment lost 5 bases, leaving 6 bases of the junction unmatched. The CDR3 loop spans 15 amino acids. This CDR3 is CASSAPGQGSYEQYF. CDR3 DNA (partial): TGTGCCAGCAGCGCACCGGGACAGGGTTCCTACGAG.

Points on this clone: The CDR3 is cut off 3 residues early in the read; its end comes from the germline J gene. In the same sample, other DNA sequences code for this CDR3. This chain links TRBV30 with TRBJ2-1; D is ambiguous. The V end lost 2 bases, the J end lost 5 bases, and 4 bases lay between the germline ends. Germline CDR1 is GTSNPN and CDR2 is SVGIG (reference sequence). The CDR3 is made up of 11 amino acids. The CDR3 region is CAWSLNNEQFF. The covered CDR3 bases are TGTGCCTGGAGTTTAAACAATGAG.

To note about this clone: Read data end 3 residues before the CDR3 end; the end is taken from the germline J gene. The chain joins TRBV7-9 to TRBJ1-1; D is possibly TRBD1 (6 bases). This CDR3 spans 14 amino acids. V lost 0 bases and J 3 bases, leaving 8 bases between the germline ends. Germline V gives CDR1 SEHNR, CDR2 FQNEAQ (reference sequence). CDR3 bases read: TGTGCCAGCAGCTTAGCGGGGGCATACACTGAA. Protein: CASSLAGAYTE. The full CDR3 protein reads CASSLAGAYTEAFF.

With regard to this clone: The observed sequence ends 3 residues before the CDR3 terminus, with the missing tail filled in from the germline J gene. The gene calls are TRBV5-4 and TRBJ2-5; 8 nucleotides align to TRBD1. V was pared by 3 bases and J by 4 bases, with 2 bases of the junction left unmatched. Per the germline V gene, CDR1 is SGHNT and CDR2 is YYREEE (reference sequence). This CDR3 has 13 residues. The CDR3 bases that were read are TGTGCCAGCAGCTCCGGGACAGGAGAGACC. Translating it yields CASSSGTGET. The full CDR3 is CASSSGTGETQYF.

A remark on this clone: The read ends 3 residues before the CDR3 terminus; that terminus is restored from the germline J gene. The chain recombines TRBV19 with TRBJ1-5; TRBD1 agrees at 9 bases. Looked up from germline, CDR1 is LNHDA and CDR2 is SQIVND (reference sequence). V dropped 7 bases and J dropped 5; count of bases not matched to a gene: 12. This CDR3 has 16 amino acids. The CDR3 DNA, read in part, is TGTGCCAGTAAAAAAACGGGACAGGGATTTGATCAGCCC. Encoded protein: CASKKTGQGFDQP. The complete CDR3 reads CASKKTGQGFDQPQHF.

CDR3 region: CASSYRGNQPQYF. The DNA read from the CDR3 is TGTGCCAGCAGCTATCGGGGGAATCAGCCG. The rearrangement links TRBV7-2 to TRBJ2-3; D possibly corresponds to TRBD2 (6 bases). Read coverage stops 3 residues before the CDR3 terminus; the germline J gene supplies the remainder. Germline V gene data show CDR1 as SGHTA and CDR2 as FQGNSA. This CDR3 region has 13 residues.

As for this clone: The read is 3 residues too short to cover the CDR3 end, so that end is filled in from the germline J gene. This chain uses TRBV10-3 with TRBJ1-1; no reliable D call. V was cut by 4 bases and J by 0 bases, with 6 bases left in between. The CDR3 extends over 13 amino acids. Germline V gives CDR1 ENHRY, CDR2 SYGVKD. CDR3 DNA (partial): TGTGCCATCAGTGCTACAGTGAACACTGAA. This translates into CAISATVNTE. The complete CDR3 sequence is CAISATVNTEAFF.

The CDR3 loop is CASSQGGTYNSPLHF. CDR3 DNA, as far as it was read: TGTGCCAGTAGTCAGGGCGGTACCTATAATTCACCC. V is TRBV19 and J is TRBJ1-6; TRBD1 might be the D (5 bases). The read comes to an end 3 residues before the CDR3 does, leaving the germline J gene to fill in the end. Trimming removed 5 bases from V and 2 bases from J, with 10 bases in between. Germline CDR1 is LNHDA and CDR2 is SQIVND (reference sequence). This CDR3 spans 15 amino acids.